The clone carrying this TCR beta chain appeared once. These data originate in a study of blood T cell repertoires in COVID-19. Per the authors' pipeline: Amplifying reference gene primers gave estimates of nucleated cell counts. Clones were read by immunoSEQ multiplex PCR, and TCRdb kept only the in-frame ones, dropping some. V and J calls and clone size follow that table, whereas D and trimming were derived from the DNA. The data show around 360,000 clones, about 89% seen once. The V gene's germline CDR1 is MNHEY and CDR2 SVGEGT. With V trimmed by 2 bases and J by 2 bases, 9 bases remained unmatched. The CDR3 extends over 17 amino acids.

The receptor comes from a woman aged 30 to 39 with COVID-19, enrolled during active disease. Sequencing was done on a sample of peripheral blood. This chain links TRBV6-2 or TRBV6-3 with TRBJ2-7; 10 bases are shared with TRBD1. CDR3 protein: CASSYPVPGQGTYEQYF. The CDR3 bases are TGTGCCAGCAGTTACCCGGTACCGGGACAGGGGACCTACGAGCAGTACTTC.